The 14 T cell receptor beta chains below were found in one sample sequenced in a study of neurological immune-mediated disorders. TCRdb re-analysed the 5' RACE reads in MiXCR, keeping a single row per CDR3 protein. The sample holds around 69,000 distinct CDR3 sequences; 3.4% are singletons and the top ten take around 3.6%. The sequenced sample consisted of PBMCs. The receptors derive from a man aged 35 to 55 with multiple sclerosis.

At least ten counts were recorded for this clonotype. This chain links TRBV20-1 with TRBJ1-5; no reliable D call. The CDR3 spans 14 residues. V dropped 0 bases and J dropped 3 bases, with 9 bases sitting between them. The germline CDR1 and CDR2 sequences are DFQATT and SNEGSKA (reference sequence). The CDR3, as DNA: TGCAGTGCTAGAGATTGGAGGGACAATCAGCCCCAGCATTTT. Translated, it gives CSARDWRDNQPQHF.

This clonotype was counted many times. The chain carries TRBV9 and TRBJ1-4, with 7 positions matching TRBD1. The CDR3 has 15 amino acids. The junction had 6 bases not matched to a gene; V was cut back by 4 bases and J by 3 bases. Germline values: CDR1 SGDLS, CDR2 YYNGEE. CDR3 nucleotides: TGTGCCAGCAGCCCCCGACAGGGCCCTAATGAAAAACTGTTTTTT. Translated, it gives CASSPRQGPNEKLFF.

Ten or more counts support this clonotype. This rearrangement joins TRBV6-1 to TRBJ2-3; D possibly corresponds to TRBD2 (6 bases). This CDR3 has 15 amino acids. The germline gives CDR1 MNHNS, CDR2 SASEGT. Trimming removed 7 bases from V and 2 bases from J, with 16 bases in between. CDR3 sequence (DNA): TGTGCCAGCAACCAACCCGCGGGGCCCACAGATACGCAGTATTTT. It encodes CASNQPAGPTDTQYF.

This clonotype was counted at least ten times. The V and J genes are TRBV5-1 and TRBJ2-5; 11 bases agree with TRBD2. Germline-derived CDR1 and CDR2 are SGHRS and YFSETQ. The CDR3 spans 16 residues. V dropped 2 bases and J dropped 4; count of bases not matched to a gene: 7. The CDR3 bases are TGCGCCAGCAGCTTACTAGCGGGGGAGCCCTTAGAGACCCAGTACTTC. Its protein is CASSLLAGEPLETQYF.

This clonotype occurred many times. This rearrangement joins TRBV9 to TRBJ2-7; 7 bases align to TRBD2. The CDR3 length is 17 residues. V lost 2 bases and J lost 1; bases outside the gene matches: 12. CDR1 is SGDLS and CDR2 is YYNGEE in the germline V gene. Here the CDR3 DNA reads TGTGCCAGCAGCGTTAATCCTACGAGCGGGGCATCCTACGAGCAGTACTTC. Translating gives CASSVNPTSGASYEQYF.

The sample holds many counts of this clonotype. The chain's CDR3 is CASSFGGMRITDTQYF. CDR3 nucleotide sequence: TGTGCCAGCAGCTTCGGCGGGATGAGGATCACAGATACGCAGTATTTT. This chain joins TRBV11-2 and TRBJ2-3, with D tentatively TRBD2 (6 bases). CDR3 length: 16 residues. The germline gives CDR1 SGHAT, CDR2 FQNNGV. V was clipped by 3 bases and J by 2 bases, with 15 bases between them.

This clonotype was detected many times. The chain has TRBV5-1 and TRBJ1-1; D is uncertain. Germline values: CDR1 SGHRS, CDR2 YFSETQ. The CDR3 is 13 amino acids. The V end lost 4 bases, the J end lost 10 bases, and 17 bases lay between the germline ends. The CDR3 coding sequence is TGCGCCAGCAGCCCTACGGGAGGCAATCGAGCTTTCTTT. This translates into CASSPTGGNRAFF.

This clonotype has only a few counts. The junction departs from germline at one end; a sequencing error may be responsible. The rearrangement joins TRBV5-6 to TRBJ2-5; 8 nucleotides agree with TRBD1. From germline, CDR1 is SGHDT and CDR2 YYEEEE. The CDR3 loop spans 15 amino acids. CDR3 nucleotide sequence: TGTGCCAGCACCTTGCCAGGGACAGGCCAAGAGACCCAGTACTTC. It encodes CASTLPGTGQETQYF.

Turning to this clonotype: A much more abundant neighbour one base away suggests this may be a read error. This chain connects TRBV29-1 to TRBJ1-2, with D hard to call. The CDR3 has 12 amino acids. CDR1 is SQVTM, CDR2 ANQGSEA, per germline. Trimming pared 4 bases from V and 2 bases from J, leaving 8 bases between. CDR3 sequence reads: CSVVMGNYGYTF. In nucleotides, the CDR3 is TGCAGCGTTGTCATGGGGAACTATGGCTACACCTTC.

This clonotype was observed many times. V usage is TRBV10-3 and J usage is TRBJ2-1; either TRBD1 or TRBD2 may supply D (5 bases each). Trimming shortened V by 8 bases and J by 5 bases, and 10 bases separated the two germline ends. CDR1 ENHRY and CDR2 SYGVKD come from the germline V gene. This CDR3 has 12 amino acids. The DNA of the CDR3 is TGTGCCATCCGTGGGGGAGACAATGAGCAGTTCTTC. It is translated as CAIRGGDNEQFF.

In this sample, this clonotype turned up a few times. V gene TRBV7-2 combines with J gene TRBJ1-1; perhaps TRBD1 as D (5 bases). V was cut by 2 bases and J by 4 bases, with 11 bases left in between. Germline assignment: CDR1 SGHTA and CDR2 FQGNSA. This CDR3 has 14 amino acids. CDR3 loop: CASSLITGLTEAFF. The CDR3 DNA reads as TGTGCCAGCAGCTTAATCACAGGCCTCACTGAAGCTTTCTTT.

The sample holds many counts of this clonotype. The chain joins TRBV5-5 to TRBJ2-1; weak D call: TRBD1 (6 bases). This CDR3 region has 15 residues. With 2 bases removed from V and 0 bases from J, the gap between germline ends came to 9 bases. Germline CDR1 is SGHKS and CDR2 is YYEKEE (reference sequence). CDR3 in DNA: TGTGCCAGCAGCTTTACAGGGATCTCCTACAATGAGCAGTTCTTC. This encodes CASSFTGISYNEQFF.

The table lists this clonotype with many counts. The genes are TRBV7-8 and TRBJ2-7; D not certain. Germline assignment: CDR1 SGHVS and CDR2 FQNEAQ. Deletions cut 1 base from V and 6 bases from J, with 7 bases between. The CDR3 runs to 12 residues. As DNA, the CDR3 is TGTGCCAGCAGCTTAGGGCAGTTCGAGCAGTACTTC. This gives the protein CASSLGQFEQYF.

This clonotype was counted ten times or more. The rearrangement joins TRBV29-1 to TRBJ2-3; D is unresolved. CDR1 is SQVTM, CDR2 ANQGSEA, per germline. V was cut by 2 bases and J by 3 bases, with 12 bases left in between. The CDR3 consists of 14 residues. In nucleotides, the CDR3 is TGCAGCGTTGAAATAGGGTCGGTTACAGATACGCAGTATTTT. Protein product: CSVEIGSVTDTQYF.